A selection of T cell receptor beta chains follows, all from one sample in a study of T cells in Graves' hyperthyroidism and ophthalmopathy. Each CDR3 protein is one row after TCRdb ran MiXCR on the multiplex PCR reads. Here the sample spans 300,000 to 450,000 distinct CDR3 sequences, 18% being singletons. What was sequenced was blood. Receptors were obtained from a man in his late teens or twenties with Graves' ophthalmopathy. Each CDR3 is given with its conserved first and last residue. Each record gives: V gene, clone size, J gene, D gene, CDR3 DNA, CDR3 protein. A D gene is named only where the DNA matches it firmly. Rows give clone size only sometimes, using once, few, many, or a class for an expanded clone.

TRBV19	.	TRBJ1-5	.	TGTGCCAGTAGTATTTGGTCAGGGCCTCGGGGTAGCAATCAGCCCCAGCATTTT	CASSIWSGPRGSNQPQHF
TRBV5-4	.	TRBJ2-3	.	TGTGCCAGCTCTCGGGCCCGGGGGGCCACCACATATGGAGATACGCAGTATTTT	CASSRARGATTYGDTQYF
TRBV11-2	many	TRBJ2-1	TRBD1	TGTGCCAGCAGCTCATACAGGGGACATGAGCAGTTCTTC	CASSSYRGHEQFF
TRBV20-1	many	TRBJ1-1	TRBD1	TGCAGTGACTACGGACAGGGGAAGACTGAAGCTTTCTTT	CSDYGQGKTEAFF
TRBV7-3	.	TRBJ2-1	.	TGTGCCAGCAGCTTAACGATTATGACCGATTACAATGAGCAGTTCTTC	CASSLTIMTDYNEQFF
TRBV20-1	.	TRBJ1-2	.	TGCAGTGCGATTACAGGGTCCGATGGCTACACCTTC	CSAITGSDGYTF
TRBV9	few	TRBJ2-3	TRBD2	TGTGCCAGCAGCGAGGGGGGGCTAGCGGGGCCACATACGCAGTATTTT	CASSEGGLAGPHTQYF
TRBV4-1	.	TRBJ2-3	.	TGCGCCAGCAGCCAAGCTCCCTTGGAAATTAGCACAGATACGCAGTATTTT	CASSQAPLEISTDTQYF
TRBV10-2	many	TRBJ2-3	TRBD1	TGCGCCAGCAGTGAGGACAGGGGTGGCACAGATACGCAGTATTTT	CASSEDRGGTDTQYF
TRBV28	many	TRBJ2-7	TRBD2	TGTGCCAGCAGCTGGAGAGCGGGGGGCTCTACGCAGCAGTACTTC	CASSWRAGGSTQQYF
TRBV7-9	many	TRBJ2-1	.	TGTGCCAGCAGCTTATCCCTGTCGAGGGATGAGCAGTTCTTC	CASSLSLSRDEQFF
TRBV20-1	many	TRBJ2-7	TRBD2	TGCAGTGCTCGGGGGGTTCTGGGCGAGCAGTACTTC	CSARGVLGEQYF
TRBV5-1	many	TRBJ2-7	.	TGCGCCAGCAGCAAGACAGGCGAGCAGTACTTC	CASSKTGEQYF
TRBV7-2	.	TRBJ2-7	.	TGTGCCAGCAGCTTAGTGGCTGGGGGCGAGCAGTACTTC	CASSLVAGGEQYF
TRBV6-5	.	TRBJ2-4	.	TGTGCCAGCAGTTTACAGGGTTTAGACATTCAGTACTTC	CASSLQGLDIQYF
TRBV20-1	many	TRBJ2-7	TRBD2	TGCAGTGCAACTCAGGCCGGGACTAGCGGGGGGGCACCCTACGAGCAGTACTTC	CSATQAGTSGGAPYEQYF
TRBV27	.	TRBJ1-5	TRBD1	TGTGCCAGCAGATCAACCCGAGAGGGGGCACTTCAGCCCCAGCATTTT	CASRSTREGALQPQHF
TRBV29-1	.	TRBJ1-1	.	TGCAGCGTTGAAGATCCGGTAACTGAAGCTTTCTTT	CSVEDPVTEAFF
TRBV18	many	TRBJ2-5	TRBD2	TGTGCCAGCTCACCAGCGGGGGAAGAGACCCAGTACTTC	CASSPAGEETQYF
TRBV20-1	many	TRBJ1-5	.	TGCAGTGCTAGGGGCTGGGGCAATCAGCCCCAGCATTTT	CSARGWGNQPQHF
TRBV28	many	TRBJ1-1	TRBD1	TGTGCCAGCAGTTTTTCGGTTGACAGGGAGGAGATGAACACTGAAGCTTTCTTT	CASSFSVDREEMNTEAFF
TRBV5-4	many	TRBJ2-7	.	TGTGCCAGCAGCTTGGGGGGGACTGATTACGAGCAGTACTTC	CASSLGGTDYEQYF
TRBV7-9	many	TRBJ1-6	TRBD1	TGTGCCAGCAGCGCACCGGGACAGGGCCTCGATTCACCCCTCCACTTT	CASSAPGQGLDSPLHF
TRBV7-8	many	TRBJ2-2	TRBD1	TGTGCCAGCAGACCCGAGAGGACAGGGATCTCCGGGGAGCTGTTTTTT	CASRPERTGISGELFF
TRBV3-1	many	TRBJ1-6	.	TGTGCCAGCAGCCAGGGCAGCGGGTCACCCCTCCACTTT	CASSQGSGSPLHF
TRBV19	.	TRBJ1-1	.	TGTGCCAGTAGTATAACAGGGAGGAACACTGAAGCTTTCTTT	CASSITGRNTEAFF
TRBV27	many	TRBJ1-2	.	TGTGCCAGCAGTTGGGGTGGACCCGACTATGGCTACACCTTC	CASSWGGPDYGYTF
TRBV6-2/TRBV6-3	.	TRBJ1-1	TRBD1	TGTGCCAGCACCGAACGGGACAGCAGGGAGAACACTGAAGCTTTCTTT	CASTERDSRENTEAFF
TRBV5-1	many	TRBJ2-1	.	TGCGCCAGCAGCTTGGTAGGAGGGAACTACAATGAGCAGTTCTTC	CASSLVGGNYNEQFF
TRBV11-2	many	TRBJ2-5	TRBD2	TGTGCCAGCAGCTCCCGACTAGCGGGGGGACAAGAGACCCAGTACTTC	CASSSRLAGGQETQYF